The sequence of this T cell receptor beta chain was determined in a study of shared clonotypes between healthy human individuals. The wider study: Donor ages ranged 18 to 49 years: a couple of women, a few men. Study-wide points: The four-donor shared clonotypes exceeded non-shared clonotypes in generation probability, with non-shared ones scoring lower.

The germline V and J ends were trimmed by 7 bases and 2 bases, with 12 bases remaining between them. Germline CDR1 ENHRY, CDR2 SYGVKD. The CDR3 is 13 amino acids. Here immunoSEQ multiplex PCR was the method, and the copy in TCRdb shows in-frame clones only, minus some. The table records millions of clones, about 95% of them present only once. Details on this clone: Its antigen remains unidentified.

The sample comprised naive CD4+ T cells sorted from blood. The subset here: CD45RA+ positively selected. The sequence came from a man in his late teens or twenties in good health. The gene calls are TRBV10-3 and TRBJ2-7; D possibly corresponds to TRBD2 (6 bases). This CDR3 reads CAITSGSAYEQYF. CDR3 in DNA: TGTGCCATCACCAGCGGGTCTGCCTACGAGCAGTACTTC.